One sample yielded the 5 T cell receptor beta chains listed below, sequenced in a study of human T cells and chemical hapten exposure. TCRdb passed the RACE reads through MiXCR, listing each CDR3 protein once. The sample yields 45,000 to 60,000 distinct CDR3 sequences, 8.5% to 10% seen once. Documented time point: pre-sensitization, week 0. The treatment: therapeutic diphenylcyclopropenone sensitization with weekly scalp DPC. The sequencing used whole blood, collected in connection with sensitization to the hapten diphenylcyclopropenone (DPC). The receptors were gathered from a woman aged 40 to 55 with alopecia areata. Some clones in this sample may be carry-over from other donors' samples.

This clonotype occurred many times. The chain links TRBV7-6 to TRBJ2-3; no definite D call. In germline, CDR1 is SGHVS, CDR2 FNYEAQ. The CDR3 is made up of 13 amino acids. Trimming cost V 3 bases and J 2 bases, with 6 bases left between them. This CDR3 is CASSLQVTDTQYF. The CDR3 DNA reads as TGTGCCAGCAGCTTGCAGGTCACAGATACGCAGTATTTT.

This clonotype was detected only a few times. V and J are TRBV11-3 and TRBJ2-7; D unclear. The CDR3 is made up of 13 amino acids. Germline loops: CDR1 SGHNT, CDR2 YENEEA. V was trimmed by 3 bases and J by 1 base, leaving 7 bases between them. The CDR3 region is CASSFGESYEQYF. Here the CDR3 DNA reads TGTGCCAGCAGCTTTGGGGAATCCTACGAGCAGTACTTC.

The rearrangement joins TRBV6-5 to TRBJ1-1; D might be TRBD1 (5 bases). Trimming removed 6 bases from V and 4 bases from J, with 15 bases in between. This CDR3 has 14 residues. Germline V gene sequence: CDR1 MNHEY, CDR2 SVGAGI. The CDR3 spells CASSPYEGITEAFF. CDR3 nucleotides: TGTGCCAGCAGCCCCTATGAGGGGATCACTGAAGCTTTCTTT.

In this sample, this clonotype turned up many times. The CDR3 nucleotides read TGCGCCAGCAGCTTGGATAGCACAGATACGCAGTATTTT. It translates to CASSLDSTDTQYF. V and J are TRBV5-1 and TRBJ2-3; D remains ambiguous. Between the trimmed V and J ends, which lost 0 bases and 0 bases, there was a span of 2 bases. CDR3 length: 13 residues. Germline CDR1 is SGHRS and CDR2 is YFSETQ.

A few counts support this clonotype. The chain joins TRBV5-1 to TRBJ2-2; D gene uncertain. The CDR3 contains 16 residues. From germline, CDR1 is SGHRS and CDR2 YFSETQ. V lost 0 bases and J lost 0, with 9 bases in between. The CDR3 region has the DNA TGCGCCAGCAGCTTGGCGTTTCGGGCGAACACCGGGGAGCTGTTTTTT. As protein: CASSLAFRANTGELFF.